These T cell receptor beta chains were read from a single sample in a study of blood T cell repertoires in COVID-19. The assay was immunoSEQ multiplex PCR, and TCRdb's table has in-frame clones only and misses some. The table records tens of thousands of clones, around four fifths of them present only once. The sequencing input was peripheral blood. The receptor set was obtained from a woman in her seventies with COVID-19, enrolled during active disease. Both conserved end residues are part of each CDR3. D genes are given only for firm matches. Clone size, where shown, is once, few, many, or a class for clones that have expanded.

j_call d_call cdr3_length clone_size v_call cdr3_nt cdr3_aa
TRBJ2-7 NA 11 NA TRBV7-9 TGTGCCAGCAGCTTAATCGGACAGTTGTACTTC CASSLIGQLYF
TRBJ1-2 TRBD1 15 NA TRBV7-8 TGTGCCAGCAGCCCCCTGGTGACAGGGGAGCGTGGCTACACCTTC CASSPLVTGERGYTF
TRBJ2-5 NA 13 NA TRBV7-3 TGTGCCAGCAGCCTACAGGGACAAGAGACCCAGTACTTC CASSLQGQETQYF
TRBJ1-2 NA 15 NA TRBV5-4 TGTGCCAGCAGCTCGCCCGACGGAGCTAACTATGGCTACACCTTC CASSSPDGANYGYTF
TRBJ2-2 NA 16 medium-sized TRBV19 TGTGCCAGTAGTAAAGGGGGGACTACCACGGACGGGGAGCTGTTTTTT CASSKGGTTTDGELFF
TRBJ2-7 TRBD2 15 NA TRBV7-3 TGTGCCAGCAGCTTAACGTCCGGACCAGCGGGAGAGCAGTACTTC CASSLTSGPAGEQYF
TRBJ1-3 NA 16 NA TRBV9 TGTGCCAGCAGCGCCCTTGACACTTCACCTGGAAACACCATATATTTT CASSALDTSPGNTIYF
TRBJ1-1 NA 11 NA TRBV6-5 TGTGCCCTTCGTCCCTACACTGAAGCTTTCTTT CALRPYTEAFF
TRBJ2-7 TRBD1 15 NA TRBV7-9 TGTGCCAGCAGCCCCGGCAGGGGGAAGACCTACGAGCAGTACTTC CASSPGRGKTYEQYF
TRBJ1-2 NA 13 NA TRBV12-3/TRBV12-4 TGTGCCAGCAGCCTCGGACAAGGCTATGGCTACACCTTC CASSLGQGYGYTF
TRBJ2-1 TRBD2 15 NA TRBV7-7 TGTGCTAGCAGCTTAGTAGCGGGAGGGAATAATGAGCAGTTCTTC CASSLVAGGNNEQFF
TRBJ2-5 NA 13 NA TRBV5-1 TGCGCCAGCAGCTTGGCGGGGAGAGAGACCCAGTACTTC CASSLAGRETQYF
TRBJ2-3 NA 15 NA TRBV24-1 TGTGCCACCAGTGACCCCCCTGCGGGTACAGATACGCAGTATTTT CATSDPPAGTDTQYF
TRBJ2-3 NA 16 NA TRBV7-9 TGTGCCAGCAGCCCCATTGGAGCCTTCCCCGCAGATACGCAGTATTTT CASSPIGAFPADTQYF
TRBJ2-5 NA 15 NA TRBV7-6 TGTGCCAGCAGCTCCGGGACTGGCATTCAAGAGACCCAGTACTTC CASSSGTGIQETQYF
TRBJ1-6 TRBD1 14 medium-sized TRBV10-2 TGCGCCAGCAGAAAACAGGGGTATAATTCACCCCTCCACTTT CASRKQGYNSPLHF
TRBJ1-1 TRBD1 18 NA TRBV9 TGTGCCAGCGCCCCAGCCGGGACAGGGAGTAGAAGGAACACTGAAGCTTTCTTT CASAPAGTGSRRNTEAFF
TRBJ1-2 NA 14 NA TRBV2 TGTGCCAGCAGTGAAGACAGGAAAGGCGGTGGCTACACCTTC CASSEDRKGGGYTF
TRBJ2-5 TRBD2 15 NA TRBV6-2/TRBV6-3 TGTGCCAGCAGTTACGGCGGGGGGCGTTGGGAGACCCAGTACTTC CASSYGGGRWETQYF
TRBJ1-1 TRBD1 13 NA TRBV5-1 TGCGCCAGCTCTCAGGGGGTGAACACTGAAGCTTTCTTT CASSQGVNTEAFF
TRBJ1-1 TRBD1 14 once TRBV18 TGTGCCAGCTCACCGGGACAGGGGAACACTGAAGCTTTCTTT CASSPGQGNTEAFF
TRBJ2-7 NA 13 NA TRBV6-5 TGTGCCAGCAGAGAGACAGCAGACTACGAGCAGTACTTC CASRETADYEQYF
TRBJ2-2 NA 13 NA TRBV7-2 TGTGCCAGCAGCTACAGTGGCACCGGGGAGCTGTTTTTT CASSYSGTGELFF
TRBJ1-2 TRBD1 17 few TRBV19 TGTGCCAGTAGTATAGATCGGCTAGGGGGCGCCGGCTATGGCTACACCTTC CASSIDRLGGAGYGYTF
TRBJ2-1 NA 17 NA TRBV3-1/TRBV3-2 TGTGCCAGCAGCCCCATCGGGCGCGGGGTCTTTAGTGGTGAGCAGTTCTTC CASSPIGRGVFSGEQFF
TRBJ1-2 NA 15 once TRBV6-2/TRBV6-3 TGTGCCAGCAGTTACTCGAAGGGGCCGGTCTATGGCTACACCTTC CASSYSKGPVYGYTF
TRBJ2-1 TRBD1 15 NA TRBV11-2 TGTGCCAGCAGCCTTGGACAGGGCGGGTACAATGAGCAGTTCTTC CASSLGQGGYNEQFF
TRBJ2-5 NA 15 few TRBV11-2 TGTGCCAGCAGCTTAAAGTCCCGGTACCAAGAGACCCAGTACTTC CASSLKSRYQETQYF
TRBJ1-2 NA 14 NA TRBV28 TGTGCCAGCAGTGCCGAGGCGGGCTTGAGAGGCTACACCTTC CASSAEAGLRGYTF
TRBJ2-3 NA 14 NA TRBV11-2 TGTGCCAGCAGCTACTCGACTAGCACAGATACGCAGTATTTT CASSYSTSTDTQYF
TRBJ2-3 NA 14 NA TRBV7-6 TGTGCCAGCAGCTTAACCAGGGGGGCAGATACGCAGTATTTT CASSLTRGADTQYF
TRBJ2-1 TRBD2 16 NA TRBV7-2 TGTGCCAGCAGCCCGGGACTAGCGGGTACCTACAATGAGCAGTTCTTC CASSPGLAGTYNEQFF
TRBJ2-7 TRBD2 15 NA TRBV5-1 TGCGCCAGCAGACTTAGCGGGGGAGCCTCCTACGAGCAGTACTTC CASRLSGGASYEQYF
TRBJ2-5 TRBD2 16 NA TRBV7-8 TGTGCCAGCAGCTTCTCAACTAGCGGGCACCAAGAGACCCAGTACTTC CASSFSTSGHQETQYF
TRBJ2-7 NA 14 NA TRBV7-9 TGTGCCAGCAGCCTGGCCGGGACCCAGGGGGAGCAGTACTTC CASSLAGTQGEQYF
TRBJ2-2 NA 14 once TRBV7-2 TGTGCCAGCAGCTCCCAGGGGCGAACCGGGGAGCTGTTTTTT CASSSQGRTGELFF
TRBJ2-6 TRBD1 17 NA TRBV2 TGTGCCAGCAGGCGACAGGGGGGAGGATCTGGGGCCAACGTCCTGACTTTC CASRRQGGGSGANVLTF
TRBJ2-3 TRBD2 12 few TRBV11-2 TGTGCCAGCAGTCGACTAGCGGATACGCAGTATTTT CASSRLADTQYF
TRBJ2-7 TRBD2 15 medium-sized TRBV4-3 TGCGCCAGCAGCCAAGGATTCGGGACTAGCGGCAGGCAGTACTTC CASSQGFGTSGRQYF
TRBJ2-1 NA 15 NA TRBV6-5 TGTGCCAGCAGTTACTCCCGCGGGGTTGAAAATGAGCAGTTCTTC CASSYSRGVENEQFF
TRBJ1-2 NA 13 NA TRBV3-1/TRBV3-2 TGTGCCAGCAGCCAAGCGGGGGGGCTGGGCTACACCTTC CASSQAGGLGYTF
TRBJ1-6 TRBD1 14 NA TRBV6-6 TGTGCCAGCAACTACAGGGGAAATAATTCACCCCTCCACTTT CASNYRGNNSPLHF